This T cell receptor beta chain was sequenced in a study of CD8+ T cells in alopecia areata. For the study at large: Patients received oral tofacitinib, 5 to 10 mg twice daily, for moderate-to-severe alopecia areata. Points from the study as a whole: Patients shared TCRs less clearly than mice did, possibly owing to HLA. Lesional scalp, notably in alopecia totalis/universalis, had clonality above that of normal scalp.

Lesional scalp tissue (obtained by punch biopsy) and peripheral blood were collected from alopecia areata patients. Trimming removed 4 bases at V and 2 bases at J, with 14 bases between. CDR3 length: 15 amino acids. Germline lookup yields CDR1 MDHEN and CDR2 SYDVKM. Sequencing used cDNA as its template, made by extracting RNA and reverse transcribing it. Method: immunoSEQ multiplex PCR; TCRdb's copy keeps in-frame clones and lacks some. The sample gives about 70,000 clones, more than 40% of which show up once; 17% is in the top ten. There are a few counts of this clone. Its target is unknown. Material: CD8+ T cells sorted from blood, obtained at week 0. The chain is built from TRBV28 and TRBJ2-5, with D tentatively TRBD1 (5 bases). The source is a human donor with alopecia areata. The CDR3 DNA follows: TGTGCCAGCAGTTGGACGGTGGACACGCAAGAGACCCAGTACTTC. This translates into CASSWTVDTQETQYF. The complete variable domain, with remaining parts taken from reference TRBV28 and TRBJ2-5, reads DVKVTQSSRYLVKRTGEKVFLECVQDMDHENMFWYRQDPGLGLRLIYFSYDVKMKEKGDIPEGYSVSREKKERFSLILESASTNQTSMYLCASSWTVDTQETQYFGPGTRLLVL.